The 23 T cell receptor beta chains below come from one sample, sequenced in a study of blood T cell repertoires in COVID-19. Profiling relied on immunoSEQ multiplex PCR, and the TCRdb table lists in-frame clones only, not all of them. Of about 180,000 clones in the sample, 75% to 90% were seen once. What was sequenced was PBMCs or T cells enriched from blood (not recorded which). All receptors come from a man in his forties who had recovered from COVID-19.

The V gene is TRBV5-1, the J gene TRBJ2-2, with TRBD1 matching over 7 bases. V lost 0 bases, J lost 3 bases, and 2 bases stayed unmatched. Germline CDR1 reads SGHRS; CDR2 reads YFSETQ. The CDR3 loop spans 15 amino acids. The CDR3 loop reads CASSLGQGYTGELFF. In nucleotides, the CDR3 is TGCGCCAGCAGCTTGGGACAGGGATACACCGGGGAGCTGTTTTTT.

This clone was observed once. J is TRBJ2-7 and V is TRBV9; D is unclear. The germline CDR1 and CDR2 sequences are SGDLS and YYNGEE. The ends were cut back, 3 bases at V and 2 bases at J, with 15 bases in the middle. The CDR3 contains 15 residues. In nucleotides, the CDR3 is TGTGCCAGCAGCGCCCTACCTGACACCGCCTACGAGCAGTACTTC. Protein sequence: CASSALPDTAYEQYF.

The chain joins TRBV6-5 to TRBJ2-7, with TRBD1 matching 10 bases. Germline CDR1 MNHEY, CDR2 SVGAGI. CDR3 size: 14 residues. J was trimmed by 7 bases and V by 3 bases; bases with no gene match: 6. The CDR3, as DNA: TGTGCCAGCAGTTATCGACAGGGGGCCGGGGAGCAGTACTTC. Residues: CASSYRQGAGEQYF.

This chain connects TRBV27 to TRBJ1-2, with D possibly being TRBD1 (5 bases). CDR1 and CDR2 from the germline V gene are MNHEY and SMNVEV (reference sequence). The CDR3 loop spans 14 amino acids. With 2 bases removed from V and 6 bases from J, the gap between germline ends came to 13 bases. CDR3 amino acids: CASSLNRSPDGYTF. DNA of the CDR3: TGTGCCAGCAGTTTAAACAGGTCGCCTGATGGCTACACCTTC.

The chain couples TRBV7-8 to TRBJ1-2, with 7 bases lining up with TRBD1. This CDR3 is built from 15 residues. Per the germline V gene, CDR1 is SGHVS and CDR2 is FQNEAQ. V trimming: 5 bases; J trimming: 1 base; junction bases outside the gene matches: 7. CDR3 DNA: TGTGCCAGCAGCCCTTCGACAGGGAGTAACTATGGCTACACCTTC. Translated, it gives CASSPSTGSNYGYTF.

This rearrangement joins TRBV6-5 to TRBJ1-1, with a weak D call TRBD1 (5 bases). V shed 6 bases and J shed 4 bases, with 15 bases lying between them. Germline V gene lookup returns CDR1 MNHEY and CDR2 SVGAGI. The CDR3 is made up of 14 amino acids. CDR3 in DNA: TGTGCCAGCAGCAGGGAGGGCCCGGGCACTGAAGCTTTCTTT. Translation gives CASSREGPGTEAFF.

This clone was picked up a small number of times. The chain is built from TRBV5-6 and TRBJ1-1, with 8 bases matching TRBD1. The length of the CDR3 is 14 residues. Germline loops: CDR1 SGHDT, CDR2 YYEEEE. Trimming took 3 bases from V and 2 from J; bases not matched to a gene: 3. CDR3 loop: CASSWTGRNTEAFF. In nucleotides, the CDR3 is TGTGCCAGCAGCTGGACAGGGAGAAACACTGAAGCTTTCTTT.

The V and J genes are TRBV18 and TRBJ1-6; no definite D call. Germline assignment: CDR1 KGHSH and CDR2 LQKENI. V dropped 3 bases and J dropped 5 bases, with 14 bases sitting between them. The CDR3 runs to 16 residues. Here the CDR3 DNA reads TGTGCCAGCTCACCCGAACCGGGATCTCATAATTCACCCCTCCACTTT. Translating gives CASSPEPGSHNSPLHF.

This rearrangement joins TRBV5-6 to TRBJ1-6; 7 bases match TRBD1. The trim removed 1 base at V and 8 bases at J, leaving 3 bases unmatched. Germline V lookup: CDR1 SGHDT, CDR2 YYEEEE. The CDR3 totals 14 residues. CDR3 residues: CASSLNRGDSPLHF. The CDR3, as DNA: TGTGCCAGCAGCTTGAACAGGGGTGATTCACCCCTCCACTTT.

The chain recombines TRBV9 with TRBJ2-5; 7 bases map to TRBD2. Per germline, CDR1 SGDLS and CDR2 YYNGEE. Germline trimming cut 0 bases from V and 4 bases from J; bases unmatched to any gene: 6. The CDR3 runs 15 residues. CDR3 amino acids: CASSVGVGRGETQYF. The CDR3 DNA follows: TGTGCCAGCAGCGTAGGGGTGGGGAGGGGAGAGACCCAGTACTTC.

V gene TRBV4-1 combines with J gene TRBJ1-1; D is unclear. In germline, CDR1 is MGHRA, CDR2 YSYEKL. The CDR3 runs to 14 residues. V lost 0 bases, J lost 4 bases, and 9 bases lay in between. This CDR3 is CASSQDRRVTEAFF. The CDR3 DNA follows: TGCGCCAGCAGCCAAGATCGTCGGGTCACTGAAGCTTTCTTT.

CDR3 bases: TGTGCCAGTAGTAATTGGCAGAAGAACACCGGGGAGCTGTTTTTT. This encodes CASSNWQKNTGELFF. V and J are TRBV19 and TRBJ2-2; D is unresolved. Per the germline V gene, CDR1 is LNHDA and CDR2 is SQIVND (reference sequence). The CDR3 is made up of 15 amino acids. Trimming removed 4 bases from V and 1 base from J, with 10 bases in between.

J is TRBJ2-5 and V is TRBV11-1, with D possibly matching TRBD2 (5 bases). The CDR3 totals 13 residues. CDR1 is SGHAT and CDR2 is FQDESV in the germline V gene (reference sequence). V gave up 8 bases and J gave up 5 bases, with 15 bases separating them. The CDR3 protein is CASRGGSAETQYF. In nucleotides, the CDR3 is TGTGCCAGCCGGGGTGGGAGTGCGGAGACCCAGTACTTC. Combining the CDR3 with reference TRBV11-1 and TRBJ2-5 gives the whole variable domain EAEVAQSPRYKITEKSQAVAFWCDPISGHATLYWYRQILGQGPELLVQFQDESVVDDSQLPKDRFSAERLKGVDSTLKIQPAELGDSAMYLCASRGGSAETQYFGPGTRLLVL.

The V call is TRBV7-9, the J call TRBJ1-2; TRBD1 is a possible D gene (6 bases). Per the germline V gene, CDR1 is SEHNR and CDR2 is FQNEAQ (reference sequence). The length of the CDR3 is 15 residues. The V end lost 2 bases, the J end lost 7 bases, and 17 bases lay between the germline ends. The CDR3 sequence: CASSLNRYRAGGYTF. DNA of the CDR3: TGTGCCAGCAGCTTAAATAGATACAGGGCTGGTGGCTACACCTTC.

The V call is TRBV14, the J call TRBJ1-2, with no clear D. Germline lookup yields CDR1 SGHDN and CDR2 FVKESK. CDR3 length equals 15 residues. Trimming stripped 10 bases from V and 4 bases from J, with 22 bases between. This chain's CDR3 is CATKRASSGFYGYTF. Here the CDR3 DNA reads TGTGCCACCAAAAGGGCCTCCTCGGGGTTCTATGGCTACACCTTC.

The chain employs TRBV7-9 and TRBJ1-5; D unresolved. Germline assignment: CDR1 SEHNR and CDR2 FQNEAQ (reference sequence). V shed 4 bases and J shed 7 bases, with 8 bases lying between them. The CDR3 is 12 residues long. The CDR3 nucleotides are TGTGCCAGCAGCTCAGGAACCCAGCCCCAGCATTTT. It yields the protein CASSSGTQPQHF.

The chain couples TRBV24-1 to TRBJ2-1, with 8 bases matching TRBD1. Germline values: CDR1 KGHDR, CDR2 SFDVKD. After removal of 4 bases from V and 3 bases from J, the junction contained 7 bases not matched to a gene. The CDR3 contains 16 residues. CDR3: CATSDSGQGIYNEQFF. The CDR3, as DNA: TGTGCCACCAGTGACTCCGGACAGGGAATCTACAATGAGCAGTTCTTC.

The chain combines TRBV5-1 with TRBJ2-1; TRBD1 matches 11 bases. Germline V gene lookup returns CDR1 SGHRS and CDR2 YFSETQ. CDR3 length: 18 residues. Trimming removed 6 bases from V and 7 bases from J; junction bases left unmatched: 18. As DNA, the CDR3 is TGCGCCAGCACCCTGATTACCCCTGGACAGGGGGCGATAAATGAGCAGTTCTTC. Its translation is CASTLITPGQGAINEQFF.

The chain uses TRBV7-2 and TRBJ2-7, with D tentatively TRBD1 (6 bases). The ends were cut back, 1 base at V and 1 base at J, with 11 bases in the middle. In germline, CDR1 is SGHTA, CDR2 FQGNSA. The CDR3 covers 15 residues. Here the CDR3 reads CASSLVGTPSYEQYF. The CDR3 nucleotides read TGTGCCAGCAGCTTAGTAGGGACACCATCCTACGAGCAGTACTTC.

This clone has a handful of counts. The chain is built from TRBV30 and TRBJ1-6; D is uncertain. The ends were cut back, 3 bases at V and 5 bases at J, with 5 bases in the middle. Looked up from germline, CDR1 is GTSNPN and CDR2 is SVGIG (reference sequence). The length of the CDR3 is 12 residues. As DNA, the CDR3 is TGTGCCTGGAGCCTAAATAATTCACCCCTCCACTTT. Its protein is CAWSLNNSPLHF.

The chain uses TRBV12-3 or TRBV12-4 and TRBJ2-2; weak D call: TRBD1 (6 bases). CDR3 length: 12 amino acids. V lost 6 bases, J lost 10 bases, and 12 bases lay in between. The CDR3 here is CASRPGAAELFF. The CDR3 bases are TGTGCCAGCAGACCAGGGGCGGCGGAGCTGTTTTTT.

The genes are TRBV5-3 and TRBJ2-1, with 7 nucleotides matching TRBD2. TRBV5-3 is placed among ORFs of uncertain function. V lost 3 bases to trimming and J lost 6 bases; unmatched junction nucleotides: 18. The CDR3 has 18 amino acids. The CDR3 loop reads CARSSAWRSGTRVNEQFF. The CDR3 nucleotides read TGTGCCAGAAGCTCAGCCTGGAGGAGCGGGACCCGGGTCAATGAGCAGTTCTTC.

The chain combines TRBV3-1 (or the pseudogene TRBV3-2) with TRBJ1-1, with TRBD1 matching over 7 bases. The length of the CDR3 is 16 residues. CDR1 LGHDT and CDR2 YNNKEL come from the germline V gene (reference sequence). With V trimmed by 1 base and J by 11 bases, 16 bases remained unmatched. CDR3 residues: CASSQGDQGGLGGAFF. Written as DNA, the CDR3 is TGTGCCAGCAGCCAAGGAGACCAGGGGGGTCTCGGTGGGGCTTTCTTT.